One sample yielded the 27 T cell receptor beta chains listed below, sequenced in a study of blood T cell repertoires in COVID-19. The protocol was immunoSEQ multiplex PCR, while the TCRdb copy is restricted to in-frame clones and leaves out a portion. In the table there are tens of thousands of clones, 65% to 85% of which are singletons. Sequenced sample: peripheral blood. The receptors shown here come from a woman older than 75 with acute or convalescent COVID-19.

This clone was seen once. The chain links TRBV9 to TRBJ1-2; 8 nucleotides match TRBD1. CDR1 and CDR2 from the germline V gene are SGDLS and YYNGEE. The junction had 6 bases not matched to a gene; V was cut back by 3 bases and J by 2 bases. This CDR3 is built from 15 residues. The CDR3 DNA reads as TGTGCCAGCAGCGCGGGAAACAGGGGGAACTATGGCTACACCTTC. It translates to CASSAGNRGNYGYTF.

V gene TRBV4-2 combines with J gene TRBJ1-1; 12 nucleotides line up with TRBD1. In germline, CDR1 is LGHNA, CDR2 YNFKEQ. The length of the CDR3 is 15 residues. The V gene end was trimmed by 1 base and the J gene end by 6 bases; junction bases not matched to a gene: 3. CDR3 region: CASSQGGQGASEAFF. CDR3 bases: TGTGCCAGCAGCCAAGGGGGACAGGGGGCGTCTGAAGCTTTCTTT.

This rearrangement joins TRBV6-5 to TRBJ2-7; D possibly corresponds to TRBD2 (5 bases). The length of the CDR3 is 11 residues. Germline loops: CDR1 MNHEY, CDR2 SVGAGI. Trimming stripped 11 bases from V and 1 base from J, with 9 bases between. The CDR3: CAAGQSYEQYF. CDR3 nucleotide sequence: TGTGCCGCGGGCCAATCCTACGAGCAGTACTTC.

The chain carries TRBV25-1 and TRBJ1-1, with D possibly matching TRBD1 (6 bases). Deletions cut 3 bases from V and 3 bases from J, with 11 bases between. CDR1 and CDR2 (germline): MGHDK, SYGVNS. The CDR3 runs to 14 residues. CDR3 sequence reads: CASSESTGYTEAFF. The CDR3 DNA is TGTGCCAGCAGTGAGTCGACAGGCTACACTGAAGCTTTCTTT.

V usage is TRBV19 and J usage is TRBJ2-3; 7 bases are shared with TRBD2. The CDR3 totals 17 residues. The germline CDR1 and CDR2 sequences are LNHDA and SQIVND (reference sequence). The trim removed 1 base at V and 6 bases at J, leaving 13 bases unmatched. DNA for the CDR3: TGTGCCAGTAGTATAGGTCTTGTTGCGGGAGTCGTGGATACGCAGTATTTT. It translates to CASSIGLVAGVVDTQYF.

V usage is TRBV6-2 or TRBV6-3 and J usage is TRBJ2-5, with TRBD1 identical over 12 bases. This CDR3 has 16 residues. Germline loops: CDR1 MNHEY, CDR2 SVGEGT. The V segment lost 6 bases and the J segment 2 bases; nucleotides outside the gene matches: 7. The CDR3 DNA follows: TGTGCCAGCAGCATTCGGGACAGGGGGCATCAAGAGACCCAGTACTTC. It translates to CASSIRDRGHQETQYF.

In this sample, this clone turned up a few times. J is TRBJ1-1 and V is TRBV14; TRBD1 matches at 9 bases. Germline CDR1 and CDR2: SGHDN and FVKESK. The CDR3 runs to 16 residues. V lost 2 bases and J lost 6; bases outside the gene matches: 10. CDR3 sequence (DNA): TGTGCCAGCAGCCAAAGACAGGGACAGGGCTGGCCTGAAGCTTTCTTT. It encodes CASSQRQGQGWPEAFF.

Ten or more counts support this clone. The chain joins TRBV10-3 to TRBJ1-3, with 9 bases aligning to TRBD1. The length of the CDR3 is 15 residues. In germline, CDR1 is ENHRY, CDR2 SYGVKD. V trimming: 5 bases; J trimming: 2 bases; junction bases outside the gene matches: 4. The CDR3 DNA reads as TGTGCCATCAGTCGGGACAGGGAGGCTGGAAACACCATATATTTT. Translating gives CAISRDREAGNTIYF.

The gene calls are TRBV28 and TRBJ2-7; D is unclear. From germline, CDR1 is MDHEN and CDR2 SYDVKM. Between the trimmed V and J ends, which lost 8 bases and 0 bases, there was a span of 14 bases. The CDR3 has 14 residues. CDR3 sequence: CASLKNGFSYEQYF. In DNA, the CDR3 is TGTGCCAGCTTGAAGAACGGGTTCTCCTACGAGCAGTACTTC.

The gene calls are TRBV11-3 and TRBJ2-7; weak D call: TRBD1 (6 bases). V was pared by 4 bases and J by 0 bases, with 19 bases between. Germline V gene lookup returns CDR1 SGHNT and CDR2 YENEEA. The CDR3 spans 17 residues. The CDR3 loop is CASSSTYRAPSSYEQYF. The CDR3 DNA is TGTGCCAGCAGCTCAACCTACAGGGCGCCCAGCTCCTACGAGCAGTACTTC.

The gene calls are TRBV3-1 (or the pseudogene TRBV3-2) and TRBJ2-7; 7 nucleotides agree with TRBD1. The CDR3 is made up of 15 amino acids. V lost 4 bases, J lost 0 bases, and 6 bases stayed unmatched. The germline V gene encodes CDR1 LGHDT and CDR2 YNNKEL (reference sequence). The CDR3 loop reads CASSPARQGSYEQYF. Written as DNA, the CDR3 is TGTGCCAGCAGCCCCGCGAGACAGGGCTCCTACGAGCAGTACTTC.

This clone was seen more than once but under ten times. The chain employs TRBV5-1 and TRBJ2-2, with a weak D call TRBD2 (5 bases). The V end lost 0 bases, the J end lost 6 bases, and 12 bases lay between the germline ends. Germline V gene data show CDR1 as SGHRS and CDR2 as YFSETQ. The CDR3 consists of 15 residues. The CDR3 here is CASSLVEGFAGELFF. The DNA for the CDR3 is TGCGCCAGCAGCTTGGTTGAGGGTTTCGCCGGGGAGCTGTTTTTT. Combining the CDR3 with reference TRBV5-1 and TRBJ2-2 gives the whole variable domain KAGVTQTPRYLIKTRGQQVTLSCSPISGHRSVSWYQQTPGQGLQFLFEYFSETQRNKGNFPGRFSGRQFSNSRSEMNVSTLELGDSALYLCASSLVEGFAGELFFGEGSRLTVL.

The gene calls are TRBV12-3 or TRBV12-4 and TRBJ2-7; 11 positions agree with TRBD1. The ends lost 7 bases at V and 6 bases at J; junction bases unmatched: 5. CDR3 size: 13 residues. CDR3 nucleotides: TGTGCCAGCACCCCGGGACAGGGGGGCGAGCAGTACTTC. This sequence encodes CASTPGQGGEQYF.

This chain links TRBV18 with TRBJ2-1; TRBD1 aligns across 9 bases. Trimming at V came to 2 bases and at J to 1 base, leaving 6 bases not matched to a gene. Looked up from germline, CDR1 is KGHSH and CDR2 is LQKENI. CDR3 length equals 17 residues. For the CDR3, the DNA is TGTGCCAGCTCACCATCCGGGACAGGGTTATCCTACAATGAGCAGTTCTTC. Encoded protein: CASSPSGTGLSYNEQFF.

The CDR3 sequence is CASTPWTNDGDTQYF. The CDR3 coding sequence is TGTGCCAGCACCCCGTGGACAAACGATGGAGATACGCAGTATTTT. The chain employs TRBV6-5 and TRBJ2-3; a weak D match, TRBD1 (5 bases). Germline V gene lookup returns CDR1 MNHEY and CDR2 SVGAGI. The CDR3 runs to 15 residues. Trimming left V 7 bases short and J 5 bases short, with 19 bases between.

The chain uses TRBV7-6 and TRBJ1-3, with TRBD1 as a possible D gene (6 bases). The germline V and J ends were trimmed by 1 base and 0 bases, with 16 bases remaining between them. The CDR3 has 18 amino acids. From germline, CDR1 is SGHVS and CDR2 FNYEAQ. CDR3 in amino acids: CASSLEAPGHRSGNTIYF. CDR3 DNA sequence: TGTGCCAGCAGCTTAGAGGCCCCGGGACACCGCTCTGGAAACACCATATATTTT.

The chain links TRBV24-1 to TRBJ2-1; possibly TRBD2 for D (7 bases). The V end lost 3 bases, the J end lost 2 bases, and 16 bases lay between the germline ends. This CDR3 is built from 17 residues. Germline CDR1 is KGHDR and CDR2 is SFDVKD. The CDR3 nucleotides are TGTGCCACCAGTGATCCGCCGACGGGGGGCCCCTACAATGAGCAGTTCTTC. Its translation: CATSDPPTGGPYNEQFF.

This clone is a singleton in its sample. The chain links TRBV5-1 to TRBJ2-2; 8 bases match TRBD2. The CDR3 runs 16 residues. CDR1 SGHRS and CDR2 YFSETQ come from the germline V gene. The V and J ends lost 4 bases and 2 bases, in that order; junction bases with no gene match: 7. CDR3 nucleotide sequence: TGCGCCAGCAGCCGGGGGGCGGGAGGAAACACCGGGGAGCTGTTTTTT. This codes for CASSRGAGGNTGELFF.

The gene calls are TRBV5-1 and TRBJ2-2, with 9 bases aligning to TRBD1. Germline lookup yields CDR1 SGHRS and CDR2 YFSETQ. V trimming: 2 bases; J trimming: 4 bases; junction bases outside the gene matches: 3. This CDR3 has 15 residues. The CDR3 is CASSFTGGGTGELFF. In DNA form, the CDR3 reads TGCGCCAGCAGCTTTACAGGGGGCGGCACCGGGGAGCTGTTTTTT.

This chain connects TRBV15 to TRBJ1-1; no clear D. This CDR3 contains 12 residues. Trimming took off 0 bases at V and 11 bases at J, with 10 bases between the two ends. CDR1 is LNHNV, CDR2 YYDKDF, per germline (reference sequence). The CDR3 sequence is CATSRDSAGAFF. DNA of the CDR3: TGTGCCACCAGCAGAGACAGTGCCGGGGCTTTCTTT.

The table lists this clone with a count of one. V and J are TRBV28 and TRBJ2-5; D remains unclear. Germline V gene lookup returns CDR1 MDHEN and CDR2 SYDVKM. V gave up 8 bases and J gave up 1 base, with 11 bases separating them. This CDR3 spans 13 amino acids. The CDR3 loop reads CASRPGTQETQYF. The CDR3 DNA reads TGTGCCAGCCGACCGGGTACCCAAGAGACCCAGTACTTC. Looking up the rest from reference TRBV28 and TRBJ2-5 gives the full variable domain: DVKVTQSSRYLVKRTGEKVFLECVQDMDHENMFWYRQDPGLGLRLIYFSYDVKMKEKGDIPEGYSVSREKKERFSLILESASTNQTSMYLCASRPGTQETQYFGPGTRLLVL.

The CDR3 loop reads CASSEGAGFQPQHF. CDR3 sequence (DNA): TGCGCCAGCAGTGAGGGGGCCGGCTTTCAGCCCCAGCATTTT. The rearrangement joins TRBV10-2 to TRBJ1-5; D is perhaps TRBD1 (5 bases). Germline V CDR1 and CDR2: WSHSY, SAAADI. Trimming removed 2 bases from V and 6 bases from J, with 11 bases in between. The CDR3 spans 14 residues.

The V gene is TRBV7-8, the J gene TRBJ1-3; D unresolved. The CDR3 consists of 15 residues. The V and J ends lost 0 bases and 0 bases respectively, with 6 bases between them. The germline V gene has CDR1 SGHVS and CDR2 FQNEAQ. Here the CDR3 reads CASSLAPDSGNTIYF. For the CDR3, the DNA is TGTGCCAGCAGCTTAGCCCCAGACTCTGGAAACACCATATATTTT.

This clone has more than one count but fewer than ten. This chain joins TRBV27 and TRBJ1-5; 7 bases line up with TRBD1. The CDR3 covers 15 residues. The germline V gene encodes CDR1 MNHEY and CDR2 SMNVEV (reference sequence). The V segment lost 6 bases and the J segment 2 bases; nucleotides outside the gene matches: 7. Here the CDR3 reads CASRLQGIGNQPQHF. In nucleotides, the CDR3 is TGTGCCAGCAGATTACAGGGGATAGGCAATCAGCCCCAGCATTTT.

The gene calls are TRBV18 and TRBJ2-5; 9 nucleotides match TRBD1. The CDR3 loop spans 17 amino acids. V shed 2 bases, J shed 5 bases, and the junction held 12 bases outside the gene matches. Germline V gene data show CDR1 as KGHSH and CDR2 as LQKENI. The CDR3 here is CASSPSPGTGPGETQYF. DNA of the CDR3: TGTGCCAGCTCACCATCTCCCGGGACAGGGCCCGGGGAGACCCAGTACTTC.

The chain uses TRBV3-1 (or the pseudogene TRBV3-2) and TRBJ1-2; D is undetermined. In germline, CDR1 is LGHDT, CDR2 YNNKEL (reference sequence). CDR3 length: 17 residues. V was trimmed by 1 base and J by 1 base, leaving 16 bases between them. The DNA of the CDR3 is TGTGCCAGCAGCCAAGTCTCTGCGGTTTCGGATAACTATGGCTACACCTTC. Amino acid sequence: CASSQVSAVSDNYGYTF.

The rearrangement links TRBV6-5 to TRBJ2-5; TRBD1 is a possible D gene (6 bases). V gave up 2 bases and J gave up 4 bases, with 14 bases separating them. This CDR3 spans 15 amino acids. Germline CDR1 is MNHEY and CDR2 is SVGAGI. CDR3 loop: CASSYAGAAGETQYF. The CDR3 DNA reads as TGTGCCAGCAGTTACGCAGGGGCCGCAGGAGAGACCCAGTACTTC.